These 17 T cell receptor beta chains came from one sample sequenced in a study of PD-1 blockade in mismatch repair-deficient tumors. Some clones are missing from TCRdb's copy, which holds only in-frame ones; the method was immunoSEQ multiplex PCR. The sample records approximately 25,000 clones, 65% to 85% being singletons. Sample: peripheral blood, taken 12 weeks after starting pembrolizumab. The receptor source for this set is an adult with mismatch repair-deficient cancer.

This clone was seen a handful of times. This chain links TRBV30 with TRBJ2-7, with D hard to call. V was clipped by 2 bases and J by 7 bases, with 9 bases between them. CDR3 size: 11 residues. CDR1 GTSNPN and CDR2 SVGIG come from the germline V gene (reference sequence). The CDR3 protein is CAWSHDWEQYF. The CDR3 DNA is TGTGCCTGGAGTCATGATTGGGAGCAGTACTTC.

The genes are TRBV29-1 and TRBJ2-5; 12 bases line up with TRBD1. V lost 8 bases to trimming and J lost 7 bases; unmatched junction nucleotides: 11. Germline V gene lookup returns CDR1 SQVTM and CDR2 ANQGSEA. The CDR3 has 14 residues. The CDR3 nucleotides read TGCAGCTCCCTGGGGACAGGGGGCAAGGCGACCCAGTACTTC. Amino acid sequence: CSSLGTGGKATQYF. Looking up the rest from reference TRBV29-1 and TRBJ2-5 gives the full variable domain: SAVISQKPSRDICQRGTSLTIQCQVDSQVTMMFWYRQQPGQSLTLIATANQGSEATYESGFVIDKFPISRPNLTFSTLTVSNMSPEDSSIYLCSSLGTGGKATQYFGPGTRLLVL.

The CDR3 DNA is TGTGCCAGCAGCTTAGATTTGGCTAGCGGGAGGAACAATGAGCAGTTCTTC. Protein sequence: CASSLDLASGRNNEQFF. The J gene is TRBJ2-1, the V gene TRBV11-2, with 11 bases lining up with TRBD2. There are 17 residues in the CDR3. The junction had 6 bases not matched to a gene; V was cut back by 0 bases and J by 5 bases. Germline CDR1 is SGHAT and CDR2 is FQNNGV.

The genes are TRBV5-6 and TRBJ2-7, with 10 bases identical to TRBD2. With V trimmed by 4 bases and J by 0 bases, 4 bases remained unmatched. Germline V gene data show CDR1 as SGHDT and CDR2 as YYEEEE. The CDR3 runs to 15 residues. The CDR3 loop reads CASSPASGSSYEQYF. DNA for the CDR3: TGTGCCAGCAGCCCCGCTAGCGGGAGCTCCTACGAGCAGTACTTC. Filled out from reference TRBV5-6 and TRBJ2-7, the complete variable domain reads DAGVTQSPTHLIKTRGQQVTLRCSPKSGHDTVSWYQQALGQGPQFIFQYYEEEERQRGNFPDRFSGHQFPNYSSELNVNALLLGDSALYLCASSPASGSSYEQYFGPGTRLTVT.

CDR3 amino acids: CASRPSGFSYNEQFF. DNA for the CDR3: TGTGCCAGCAGACCTAGCGGGTTCTCCTACAATGAGCAGTTCTTC. The chain employs TRBV6-5 and TRBJ2-1; 8 bases agree with TRBD2. Germline CDR1 and CDR2: MNHEY and SVGAGI. The CDR3 is 15 amino acids. V lost 6 bases to trimming and J lost 0 bases; unmatched junction nucleotides: 4.

The V gene is TRBV19, the J gene TRBJ2-7; D is perhaps TRBD1 (6 bases). V was pared by 7 bases and J by 5 bases, with 18 bases between. Germline CDR1 and CDR2: LNHDA and SQIVND (reference sequence). This CDR3 contains 14 residues. The CDR3, as DNA: TGTGCCAGTAACCCACAGGGAGTCCCGGACGAGCAGTACTTC. This gives the protein CASNPQGVPDEQYF.

CDR3 region: CASSPKGLAVTDTQYF. In nucleotides, the CDR3 is TGTGCCAGCAGCCCAAAGGGACTAGCGGTGACAGATACGCAGTATTTT. The V gene is TRBV7-9, the J gene TRBJ2-3, with 11 bases identical to TRBD2. Germline loops: CDR1 SEHNR, CDR2 FQNEAQ (reference sequence). V lost 5 bases and J lost 3; bases outside the gene matches: 7. This CDR3 spans 16 amino acids.

The chain joins TRBV29-1 to TRBJ1-1; tentatively, D is TRBD1 (5 bases). The CDR3 sequence is 14 residues long. Germline values: CDR1 SQVTM, CDR2 ANQGSEA. With 3 bases removed from V and 6 bases from J, the gap between germline ends came to 17 bases. CDR3 in amino acids: CSVEGYRDSAEAFF. The DNA for the CDR3 is TGCAGCGTTGAGGGGTACCGGGACTCCGCTGAAGCTTTCTTT.

This chain connects TRBV28 to TRBJ2-2, with 9 nucleotides matching TRBD1. The CDR3 spans 16 residues. The germline gives CDR1 MDHEN, CDR2 SYDVKM. V was pared by 7 bases and J by 6 bases, with 12 bases of the junction left unmatched. The DNA of the CDR3 is TGTGCCAGCACCTCACCGGGACAGGGCTGGGCCGGGGAGCTGTTTTTT. Protein sequence: CASTSPGQGWAGELFF.

This clone has only one observation. The chain joins TRBV18 to TRBJ2-2, with TRBD1 as a possible D gene (5 bases). Deletions cut 3 bases from V and 9 bases from J, with 17 bases between. Germline V CDR1 and CDR2: KGHSH, LQKENI. This CDR3 region has 15 residues. CDR3 loop: CASSPQTVKRRELFF. The CDR3 nucleotides read TGTGCCAGCTCACCGCAGACAGTAAAGCGCCGGGAGCTGTTTTTT.

This chain connects TRBV7-9 to TRBJ2-1; D unresolved. This CDR3 is 12 amino acids long. Trimming took off 4 bases at V and 6 bases at J, with 7 bases between the two ends. Germline CDR1 reads SEHNR; CDR2 reads FQNEAQ (reference sequence). The chain's CDR3 is CASSWLGNEQFF. DNA for the CDR3: TGTGCCAGCAGCTGGTTAGGCAATGAGCAGTTCTTC.

The CDR3: CASSSRGVEYNEQFF. The CDR3, as DNA: TGTGCCAGCAGCAGTAGGGGAGTAGAATACAATGAGCAGTTCTTC. V usage is TRBV11-2 and J usage is TRBJ2-1, with D perhaps matching TRBD1 or TRBD2 (5 bases each). CDR1 and CDR2 (germline): SGHAT, FQNNGV. V was shortened by 5 bases and J by 4 bases, with 15 bases between the two germline ends. The length of the CDR3 is 15 residues.

The CDR3 is CASSLASGAYNEQFF. The DNA of the CDR3 is TGCGCCAGCAGCTTGGCTAGCGGGGCCTACAATGAGCAGTTCTTC. The V call is TRBV5-1, the J call TRBJ2-1, with 9 bases identical to TRBD2. The V gene's germline CDR1 is SGHRS and CDR2 YFSETQ. The junction had 0 bases not matched to a gene; V was cut back by 0 bases and J by 2 bases. CDR3 length: 15 residues.

V gene TRBV30 combines with J gene TRBJ2-5, with D perhaps TRBD1 (5 bases). Trimming stripped 1 base from V and 1 base from J, with 7 bases between. The germline V gene encodes CDR1 GTSNPN and CDR2 SVGIG (reference sequence). CDR3 length: 13 residues. In DNA form, the CDR3 reads TGTGCCTGGAGTGGGGGCGGCCAAGAGACCCAGTACTTC. It yields the protein CAWSGGGQETQYF.

The J gene is TRBJ1-5, the V gene TRBV27, with TRBD1 matching 10 bases. The CDR3 has 17 amino acids. CDR1 and CDR2 (germline): MNHEY, SMNVEV (reference sequence). The V gene end was trimmed by 6 bases and the J gene end by 6 bases; junction bases not matched to a gene: 14. In DNA, the CDR3 is TGTGCCAGCAGCCCTGAATTCGGACAGGGGGATTCTCAGCCCCAGCATTTT. Its translation is CASSPEFGQGDSQPQHF.

V is TRBV30 and J is TRBJ1-5; D is ambiguous. Germline V CDR1 and CDR2: GTSNPN, SVGIG (reference sequence). The ends were cut back, 5 bases at V and 5 bases at J, with 16 bases in the middle. The CDR3 totals 14 residues. The CDR3 DNA follows: TGTGCCTGGTTGTTTACACTATCCCATCAGCCCCAGCATTTT. This encodes CAWLFTLSHQPQHF.

V is TRBV7-3 and J is TRBJ2-2, with a tentative D call TRBD2 (6 bases). V was clipped by 2 bases and J by 3 bases, with 7 bases between them. Germline V gene sequence: CDR1 SGHTA, CDR2 FQGTGA. This CDR3 comprises 14 residues. The CDR3 DNA reads as TGTGCCAGCAGCTTACTAGCGCACACCGGGGAGCTGTTTTTT. This codes for CASSLLAHTGELFF.